Given below is one T cell receptor (beta chain) in context. What it recognizes is unknown. These data are taken from a study of chemoradiotherapy in HPV16-positive cancers. Clones were read by immunoSEQ multiplex PCR, and TCRdb kept only the in-frame ones, dropping some. Of 29,000 or so clones in the sample, about 91% were seen once. Study-level findings and limits: Candidate HPV-specific clones and E7-related TCR motifs grew in tumor during treatment.

Germline V gene sequence: CDR1 MNHEY, CDR2 SMNVEV (reference sequence). The CDR3 loop spans 14 amino acids. The germline V and J ends were trimmed by 6 bases and 1 base, with 13 bases remaining between them. The specimen was blood, collected from a patient who underwent chemoradiotherapy. The sequence was collected from a human donor with HPV-associated anogenital cancer. The V gene is TRBV27, the J gene TRBJ2-7; tentatively, D is TRBD1 or TRBD2 (5 bases each). DNA of the CDR3: TGTGCCAGCAGGCTCCGGGACGCATCCTACGAGCAGTACTTC. It translates to CASRLRDASYEQYF.